One and the same sample provided the 9 T cell receptor beta chains below, sequenced in a study of monozygotic twins with inflammatory bowel disease. TCRdb reprocessed the 5' RACE reads and stores each CDR3 protein as one record, lacking DNA. The sample includes about 210,000 distinct CDR3 sequences. The sample was blood. These receptors came from a human donor with ulcerative colitis or Crohn's disease, or a healthy co-twin of an affected twin (not recorded which).

The genes are TRBV6-1 and TRBJ2-1; TCRdb's D call, TRBD2, is unchecked because there is no DNA. Germline CDR1 MNHNS, CDR2 SASEGT. The CDR3 loop spans 14 amino acids. CDR3 sequence reads: CASSVQFRWNEQFF.

V is TRBV5-1 and J is TRBJ1-2. The CDR3 runs to 14 residues. CDR1 is SGHRS, CDR2 YFSETQ, per germline. CDR3 loop: CASSLGFTNYGYTF.

This rearrangement joins TRBV12-2 to TRBJ1-1; TCRdb returns TRBD1, unconfirmable since there is no DNA. TRBV12-2 has pseudogene status. The CDR3 loop spans 14 amino acids. The CDR3 here is CASRPGQGLGEAFF.

The chain combines TRBV29-1 with TRBJ1-4; TCRdb's assignment of TRBD1 cannot be checked, as there is no DNA. Per the germline V gene, CDR1 is SQVTM and CDR2 is ANQGSEA. CDR3 length: 14 amino acids. The CDR3 loop is CSASGGGEFEKLFF.

The chain links TRBV12-3 or TRBV12-4 to TRBJ2-7; the D call from TCRdb, TRBD2, cannot be confirmed without DNA. The CDR3 loop spans 14 amino acids. The CDR3 spells CASSLRRVSYEQYF.

The chain uses TRBV11-2 and TRBJ2-2; TCRdb's D gene call, TRBD1, goes unchecked for lack of DNA. Germline V lookup: CDR1 SGHAT, CDR2 FQNNGV. The CDR3 spans 14 residues. The chain's CDR3 is CATHRGTNTGELFF.

The chain recombines TRBV29-1 with TRBJ2-2; TCRdb proposes TRBD1, but this gene call is untestable without DNA. The CDR3 spans 15 residues. Germline loops: CDR1 SQVTM, CDR2 ANQGSEA. The CDR3: CSAQSGTVNTGELFF.

The J gene is TRBJ2-3, the V gene TRBV15; no DNA is available, so the TRBD1 call from TCRdb remains unchecked. Germline V CDR1 and CDR2: LNHNV, YYDKDF (reference sequence). The CDR3 contains 14 residues. CDR3 loop: CATSLDRATDTQYF.

The chain employs TRBV20-1 and TRBJ1-2; TCRdb outputs TRBD1, but without DNA this stays unchecked. Germline CDR1 DFQATT, CDR2 SNEGSKA (reference sequence). This CDR3 is 13 amino acids long. This CDR3 is CISVTGDDYGYTF.